This T cell receptor beta chain originates from a study of cytomegalovirus exposure and HLA in healthy donors. Germline CDR1 reads MNHEY; CDR2 reads SVGAGI. Trimming pared 3 bases from V and 0 bases from J, leaving 14 bases between. This CDR3 has 16 residues. Primers included in the PCR were 60 Vbeta and 13 Jbeta primers. Method: immunoSEQ multiplex PCR; TCRdb's copy keeps in-frame clones and lacks some. This table holds about 130,000 clones, over 70% found once. The source material was PBMCs. The rearrangement uses TRBV6-5 and TRBJ1-1; D is possibly TRBD1 (5 bases). The origin of this receptor is a woman aged 40-49 years in good health and CMV-seronegative. In DNA form, the CDR3 reads TGTGCCAGCAGTTATTATGTGGGACTCTTGAACACTGAAGCTTTCTTT. It codes for CASSYYVGLLNTEAFF.